These T cell receptor beta chains were read from a single sample in a study of CD8+CD57+ T cells in acquired aplastic anemia. MiXCR, applied by TCRdb to the reads, yields one record per CDR3 protein. The sample has around 250,000 distinct CDR3 sequences, around three fifths seen once. Sequencing was performed on sorted CD4+, CD8+, or CD8+CD57+ T cells (not recorded which) from PBMCs. These receptors came from a human donor with severe aplastic anemia or a healthy control (not recorded which). The CDR3 runs from the conserved cysteine through the conserved F or W. Fields, in order: D gene, J gene, clone size, V gene, CDR3 protein, CDR3 DNA. A D gene is named only where the DNA matches it firmly. Some rows have no size entry. The others give once, few or many, or a class for an expanded clone.

>-|TRBJ2-7|-|TRBV2
CASKIEPDSYEQYF
TGTGCCAGCAAAATCGAGCCGGACTCCTACGAGCAGTACTTC
>TRBD1|TRBJ2-7|many|TRBV20-1
CSGWEQGAYEQYF
TGCAGTGGGTGGGAACAGGGGGCTTACGAGCAGTACTTC
>-|TRBJ2-5|-|TRBV15
CATITRGETQYF
TGTGCCACGATCACTAGGGGGGAGACCCAGTACTTC
>TRBD1|TRBJ2-5|-|TRBV14
CASSEGQGARETQYF
TGCGCCAGCAGTGAGGGACAGGGGGCACGGGAGACCCAGTACTTC
>-|TRBJ2-2|-|TRBV6-4
CASSGTGDGENTWELFF
TGTGCCAGCAGTGGAACCGGGGACGGAGAAAACACCTGGGAGCTGTTTTTT
>-|TRBJ1-5|-|TRBV5-1
CASSLSGAQHF
TGCGCCAGCAGCTTGTCGGGGGCCCAGCATTTT
>-|TRBJ2-1|-|TRBV5-1
CASSLKYEQFF
TGCGCCAGCAGCTTGAAATACGAGCAGTTCTTC
>-|TRBJ2-3|few|TRBV24-1
CATSDGGSTDTQYF
TGTGCCACCAGTGATGGGGGCAGCACAGATACGCAGTATTTT
>-|TRBJ2-7|many|TRBV6-2/TRBV6-3
CASSKWTVAPRAYEQYF
TGTGCCAGCAGTAAATGGACAGTCGCCCCTAGAGCCTACGAGCAGTACTTC
>-|TRBJ1-5|many|TRBV20-1
CSASVSGEGNQPQHF
TGCAGTGCTAGTGTGTCAGGGGAGGGTAATCAGCCCCAGCATTTT
>TRBD2|TRBJ2-3|-|TRBV7-2
CASSLIPLTSGGTDTQYF
TGTGCCAGCAGCTTAATCCCCCTGACTAGCGGGGGTACAGATACGCAGTATTTT
>TRBD1|TRBJ2-1|many|TRBV11-1
CASSETGGPYNEQFF
TGTGCCAGCAGCGAGACAGGGGGCCCTTACAATGAGCAGTTCTTC
>-|TRBJ2-3|-|TRBV15
CATQGWVSTDTQYF
TGTGCCACCCAGGGTTGGGTTAGCACAGATACGCAGTATTTT
>-|TRBJ1-4|-|TRBV7-3
CASSPGTSGGEEKLFF
TGTGCCAGCAGCCCAGGGACTAGCGGGGGCGAAGAAAAACTGTTTTTT
>TRBD1|TRBJ2-4|many|TRBV20-1
CSARDRTGGAKNIQYF
TGCAGTGCTAGAGATCGGACAGGGGGGGCCAAAAACATTCAGTACTTC
>TRBD2|TRBJ2-5|few|TRBV6-2/TRBV6-3
CASSYSPGGGAGETQYF
TGTGCCAGCAGTTATTCCCCTGGCGGGGGGGCCGGAGAGACCCAGTACTTC
>TRBD2|TRBJ2-7|-|TRBV4-2
CASSQVLAESYEQYF
TGTGCCAGCAGCCAAGTTCTAGCGGAGTCCTACGAGCAGTACTTC
>-|TRBJ2-7|many|TRBV20-1
CSASLGGPGIYEQYF
TGCAGTGCTAGCCTAGGAGGTCCGGGAATCTACGAGCAGTACTTC
>-|TRBJ1-1|-|TRBV5-1
CASSLRLLGTEAFF
TGCGCCAGCAGCTTGAGACTTTTAGGGACTGAAGCTTTCTTT
>-|TRBJ2-7|-|TRBV7-9
CASSSDSYDQYF
TGTGCCAGCAGCTCCGACAGCTACGATCAGTACTTC
>-|TRBJ2-7|-|TRBV2
CASSARSSYEQYF
TGTGCCAGCAGTGCCAGGAGCTCCTACGAGCAGTACTTC
>-|TRBJ2-7|few|TRBV5-1
CASSLLGYEQYF
TGCGCCAGCAGCTTGCTGGGCTACGAGCAGTACTTC
>-|TRBJ2-2|-|TRBV24-1
CATTAQGGTGELFF
TGTGCCACTACCGCACAGGGGGGGACCGGGGAGCTGTTTTTT
>-|TRBJ2-5|-|TRBV20-1
CSARESLEETQYF
TGCAGTGCTAGAGAGTCCCTAGAAGAGACCCAGTACTTC
>-|TRBJ2-7|many|TRBV2
CASSEGYEQYF
TGTGCCAGCAGTGAAGGATACGAGCAGTACTTC
>TRBD1|TRBJ2-7|-|TRBV25-1
CARGDRESYYEQYF
TGTGCTAGAGGGGACAGGGAGAGCTACTACGAGCAGTACTTC
>-|TRBJ2-7|-|TRBV7-2
CASSLNRGNEQYF
TGTGCCAGCAGTCTAAATCGGGGAAACGAGCAGTACTTC
>-|TRBJ1-1|-|TRBV9
CASTAVGARGTEAFF
TGTGCCAGCACCGCGGTGGGGGCTCGAGGCACTGAAGCTTTCTTT
>-|TRBJ1-3|many|TRBV6-5
CASSYSIGPSGNTIYF
TGTGCCAGCAGTTACTCGATAGGACCCTCTGGAAACACCATATATTTT
>-|TRBJ1-4|many|TRBV10-2
CASSLGPTLTTNEKLFF
TGCGCCAGCAGTCTTGGGCCTACACTAACAACTAATGAAAAACTGTTTTTT
>-|TRBJ1-3|-|TRBV5-5
CATQLAGSRSGNTIYF
TGTGCCACCCAACTGGCAGGCAGTCGCTCTGGAAACACCATATATTTT
>-|TRBJ1-1|-|TRBV10-1
CAILPSGPGTEAFF
TGTGCCATCCTCCCCTCGGGACCGGGGACTGAAGCTTTCTTT
>TRBD2|TRBJ2-3|-|TRBV19
CASSRLGGGGDTQYF
TGTGCCAGCAGTCGGCTCGGCGGGGGAGGGGATACGCAGTATTTT
>-|TRBJ2-7|many|TRBV5-1
CASSGAQGPHEQYF
TGCGCCAGCAGCGGGGCGCAGGGTCCCCACGAGCAGTACTTC
>-|TRBJ1-1|many|TRBV20-1
CSAKRVPEAFF
TGCAGTGCTAAAAGGGTACCTGAAGCTTTCTTT
>TRBD2|TRBJ2-5|-|TRBV10-3
CAISESELAGLQETQYF
TGTGCCATCAGTGAGTCGGAACTAGCGGGACTTCAAGAGACCCAGTACTTC
>-|TRBJ1-2|-|TRBV25-1
CASSPWKQGSWGYTF
TGTGCCAGCAGCCCCTGGAAACAGGGTTCTTGGGGCTACACCTTC
>TRBD1|TRBJ2-3|many|TRBV5-1
CASSLRGTGADTQYF
TGCGCCAGCAGCTTGCGCGGGACAGGCGCAGATACGCAGTATTTT
>-|TRBJ2-7|-|TRBV7-2
CASSLRGRAPGYEQHF
TGTGCCAGCAGCTTAAGGGGACGGGCCCCAGGGTACGAGCAGCACTTC
>TRBD1|TRBJ1-1|-|TRBV9
CASSAHEGATEAFF
TGTGCCAGCAGCGCCCACGAGGGGGCCACTGAAGCTTTCTTT
>TRBD1|TRBJ2-1|-|TRBV24-1
CATSDFRRGLDEQFF
TGTGCCACCAGTGATTTTCGCAGGGGGCTCGACGAGCAGTTCTTC
>-|TRBJ2-1|-|TRBV7-3
CASSLSGAHSYNEQFF
TGTGCCAGCAGCTTGTCGGGGGCCCACTCCTACAATGAGCAGTTCTTC
>TRBD2|TRBJ2-5|-|TRBV20-1
CSAVSLGTRAETQYF
TGCAGTGCTGTGTCCTTAGGGACTAGAGCCGAGACCCAGTACTTC
>-|TRBJ1-2|many|TRBV7-8
CASSLGPGLDNYGYTF
TGTGCCAGCAGCTTAGGGCCAGGGCTTGACAACTATGGCTACACCTTC
>-|TRBJ2-7|many|TRBV5-8
CASSLDLTDEQYF
TGTGCCAGCAGCTTGGATCTCACCGACGAGCAGTACTTC
>TRBD2|TRBJ2-7|-|TRBV10-3
CAISELTSGLEQYF
TGTGCCATCAGTGAATTGACTAGCGGGCTCGAGCAGTACTTC
>-|TRBJ1-3|-|TRBV7-2
CASSLASGGPGNTIYF
TGTGCCAGCAGCTTGGCGTCGGGGGGGCCTGGAAACACCATATATTTT
>-|TRBJ1-2|many|TRBV24-1
CATSGTGTATYGYTF
TGTGCCACCAGTGGAACCGGGACCGCGACCTATGGCTACACCTTC
>-|TRBJ2-5|once|TRBV7-2
CASSLDGLNSEYF
TGTGCCAGCAGCTTAGATGGCCTAAACTCCGAGTACTTC
>-|TRBJ1-4|-|TRBV7-9
CASSPEVFEKLFF
TGTGCCAGCAGCCCCGAGGTCTTCGAAAAACTGTTTTTT
>-|TRBJ1-1|many|TRBV6-4
CASSDLLGTEAFF
TGTGCCAGCAGTGACCTCCTCGGCACTGAAGCTTTCTTT
>-|TRBJ2-1|many|TRBV7-9
CASSAYSSSYNEQFF
TGTGCCAGCAGCGCTTACTCGAGCTCCTACAATGAGCAGTTCTTC
>-|TRBJ1-2|-|TRBV19
CASGYSNYGYTF
TGTGCCTCCGGATACTCTAACTATGGCTACACCTTC
>-|TRBJ2-7|-|TRBV7-9
CASISEAYEQYF
TGTGCCAGCATCTCCGAAGCCTACGAGCAGTACTTC